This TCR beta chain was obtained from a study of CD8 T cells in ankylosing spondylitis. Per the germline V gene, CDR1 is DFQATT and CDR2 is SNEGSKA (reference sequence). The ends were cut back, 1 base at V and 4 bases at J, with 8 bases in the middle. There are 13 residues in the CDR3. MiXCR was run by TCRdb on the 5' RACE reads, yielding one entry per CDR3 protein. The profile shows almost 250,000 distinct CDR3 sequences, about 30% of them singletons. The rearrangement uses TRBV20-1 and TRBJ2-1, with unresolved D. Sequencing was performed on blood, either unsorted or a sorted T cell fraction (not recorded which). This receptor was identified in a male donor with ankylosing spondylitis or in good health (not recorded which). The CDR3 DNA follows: TGCAGTGCTAGAGTTTGGCAGTACAATGAGCAGTTCTTC. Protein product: CSARVWQYNEQFF.